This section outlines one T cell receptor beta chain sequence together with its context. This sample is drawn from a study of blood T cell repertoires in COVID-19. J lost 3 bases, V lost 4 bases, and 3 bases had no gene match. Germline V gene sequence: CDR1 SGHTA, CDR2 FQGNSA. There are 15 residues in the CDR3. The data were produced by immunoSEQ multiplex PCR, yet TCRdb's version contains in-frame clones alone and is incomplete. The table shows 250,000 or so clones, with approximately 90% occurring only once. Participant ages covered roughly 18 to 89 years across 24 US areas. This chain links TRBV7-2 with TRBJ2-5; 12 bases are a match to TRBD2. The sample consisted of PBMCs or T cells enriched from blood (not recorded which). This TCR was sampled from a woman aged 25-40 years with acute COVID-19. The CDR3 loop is CASSSWTSGEETQYF. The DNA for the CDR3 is TGTGCCAGCAGCTCATGGACTAGCGGGGAAGAGACCCAGTACTTC.